This TCR beta chain derives from a study of metastatic and nonmetastatic thyroid tumors. TCRdb recomputed clones from the PCR reads via MiXCR. The profile shows 28,000 or so clones, over 15% of them singletons. This clone was counted at least ten times. The CDR3 has 13 amino acids. The germline gives CDR1 SQVTM, CDR2 ANQGSEA. V lost 7 bases to trimming and J lost 0 bases; unmatched junction nucleotides: 5. Every patient was untreated before thyroid surgery. The chain couples TRBV29-1 to TRBJ1-1; 7 nucleotides agree with TRBD1. The clonotype comes from a female donor with papillary thyroid cancer or a benign thyroid nodule (not recorded which). Some clones in this sample may be carry-over from other donors' samples. Specimen: blood. The CDR3 DNA reads as TGCAGCGCCGCAGGGGGGATGAACACTGAAGCTTTCTTT. Amino acids: CSAAGGMNTEAFF.